This paragraph reports one T cell receptor beta chain. Produced via immunoSEQ multiplex PCR; TCRdb's table is partial and in-frame only. This table holds about 240,000 clones, around nine tenths found once. This sample was included in a study of blood T cell repertoires in COVID-19. Study-level information: The United States, Italy and Spain provided the acute and convalescent COVID-19 samples. PBMCs, B-cell-depleted T cells, or T cells provided the cDNA or gDNA that made up the material.

Germline CDR1 reads MNHEY; CDR2 reads SVGAGI. V gave up 6 bases and J gave up 5 bases, with 13 bases separating them. The CDR3 is 13 residues long. The V gene is TRBV6-5, the J gene TRBJ1-1; D not resolved. The origin of this receptor is a woman aged 40 to 49 who had recovered from COVID-19. The sequenced sample consisted of peripheral blood. The CDR3 loop is CASSRLSRTEAFF. CDR3 coding DNA: TGTGCCAGCAGCCGGTTGAGTCGAACTGAAGCTTTCTTT.